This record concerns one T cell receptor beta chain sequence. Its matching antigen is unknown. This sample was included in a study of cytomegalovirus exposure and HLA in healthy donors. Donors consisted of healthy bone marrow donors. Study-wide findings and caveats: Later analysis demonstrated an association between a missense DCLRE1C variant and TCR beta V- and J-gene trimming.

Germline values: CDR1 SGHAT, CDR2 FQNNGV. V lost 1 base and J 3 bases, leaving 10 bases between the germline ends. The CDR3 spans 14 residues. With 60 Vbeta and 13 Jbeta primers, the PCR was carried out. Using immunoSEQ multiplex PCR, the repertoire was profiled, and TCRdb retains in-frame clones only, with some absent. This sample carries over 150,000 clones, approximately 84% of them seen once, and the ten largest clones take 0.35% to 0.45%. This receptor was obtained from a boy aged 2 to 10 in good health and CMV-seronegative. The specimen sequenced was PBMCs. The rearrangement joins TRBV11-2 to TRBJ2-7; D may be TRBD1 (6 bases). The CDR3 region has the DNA TGTGCCAGCAGCTTAGTCGTAGGGGGCTACGAGCAGTACTTC. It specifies CASSLVVGGYEQYF. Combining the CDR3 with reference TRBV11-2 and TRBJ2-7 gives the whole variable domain EAGVAQSPRYKIIEKRQSVAFWCNPISGHATLYWYQQILGQGPKLLIQFQNNGVVDDSQLPKDRFSAERLKGVDSTLKIQPAKLEDSAVYLCASSLVVGGYEQYFGPGTRLTVT.